This T cell receptor beta chain is drawn from a study of cytomegalovirus exposure and HLA in healthy donors. Both 60 Vbeta primers and 13 Jbeta primers went into the PCR. Produced via immunoSEQ multiplex PCR; TCRdb's table is partial and in-frame only. The sample holds some 220,000 clones, approximately 84% seen once. Trimming took 2 bases from V and 5 from J; bases not matched to a gene: 4. CDR1 is MNHEY and CDR2 is SVGAGI in the germline V gene. This CDR3 spans 15 amino acids. The V call is TRBV6-5, the J call TRBJ2-1; 9 bases are a match to TRBD2. The sample consisted of PBMCs. The sequence came from a woman between 35 and 50 years old in good health and CMV-seronegative. CDR3 loop: CASSYGAGGDNEQFF. CDR3 nucleotides: TGTGCCAGCAGTTACGGCGCGGGGGGGGACAATGAGCAGTTCTTC.